What follows are 5 T cell receptor beta chains derived from one specimen sequenced in a study of cytotoxic CD8 clonotypes in ibrutinib-treated CLL. Clones were read by immunoSEQ multiplex PCR, and TCRdb kept only the in-frame ones, dropping some. Here the sample spans about 140,000 clones, 91% being singletons. The sequencing used PBMCs, collected after 12 months of ibrutinib treatment. The receptors shown here come from a human donor with chronic lymphocytic leukemia.

For this clone: Compared with germline, one end of the junction differs, possibly owing to a read error. The genes are TRBV7-7 and TRBJ2-2, with D maybe TRBD2 (6 bases). Germline V gives CDR1 SSHAT, CDR2 FNYEAQ (reference sequence). CDR3 length: 14 amino acids. For the CDR3, the DNA is TGTGCTAGCAAGGAGGGCGCGAACACCGGGGAGCTGTTTTTT. Translated, it gives CASKEGANTGELFF. Full variable domain (rest looked up from reference TRBV7-7 and TRBJ2-2): GAGVSQSPRYKVTKRGQDVTLRCDPISSHATLYWYQQALGQGPEFLTYFNYEAQPDKSGLPSDRFSAERPEGSISTLTIQRTEQRDSAMYRCASKEGANTGELFFGEGSRLTVL.

V is TRBV16 and J is TRBJ1-1, with D perhaps matching TRBD1 (6 bases). Germline V CDR1 and CDR2: KGHSY, FQNENV. Trimming left V 4 bases short and J 11 bases short, with 17 bases between. The length of the CDR3 is 13 residues. This chain's CDR3 is CASSPDTGGSAFF. The CDR3 DNA follows: TGTGCCAGCAGCCCCGATACGGGGGGCAGCGCTTTCTTT.

This clone was detected only a few times. The chain carries TRBV27 and TRBJ2-1; D may correspond to TRBD1 or TRBD2 (5 bases each). The CDR3 has 16 amino acids. V dropped 2 bases and J dropped 0 bases, with 11 bases sitting between them. The germline V gene has CDR1 MNHEY and CDR2 SMNVEV (reference sequence). For the CDR3, the DNA is TGTGCCAGCAGTTTACCCCCAGGGAGCTCCTACAATGAGCAGTTCTTC. The encoded protein is CASSLPPGSSYNEQFF.

The gene calls are TRBV6-1 and TRBJ2-1, with TRBD2 as a possible D gene (6 bases). V gave up 11 bases and J gave up 5 bases, with 22 bases separating them. The CDR3 is 15 amino acids. Germline V gene lookup returns CDR1 MNHNS and CDR2 SASEGT. The CDR3 spells CAGTEGLNNNNEQFF. Written as DNA, the CDR3 is TGTGCCGGAACGGAGGGACTGAATAACAACAATGAGCAGTTCTTC.

The chain links TRBV19 to TRBJ1-1; the D is unclear. Germline V gene data show CDR1 as LNHDA and CDR2 as SQIVND (reference sequence). The CDR3 consists of 12 residues. V lost 7 bases, J lost 4 bases, and 10 bases lay in between. CDR3 loop: CASITRATEAFF. DNA of the CDR3: TGTGCCAGTATTACGAGGGCCACTGAAGCTTTCTTT.